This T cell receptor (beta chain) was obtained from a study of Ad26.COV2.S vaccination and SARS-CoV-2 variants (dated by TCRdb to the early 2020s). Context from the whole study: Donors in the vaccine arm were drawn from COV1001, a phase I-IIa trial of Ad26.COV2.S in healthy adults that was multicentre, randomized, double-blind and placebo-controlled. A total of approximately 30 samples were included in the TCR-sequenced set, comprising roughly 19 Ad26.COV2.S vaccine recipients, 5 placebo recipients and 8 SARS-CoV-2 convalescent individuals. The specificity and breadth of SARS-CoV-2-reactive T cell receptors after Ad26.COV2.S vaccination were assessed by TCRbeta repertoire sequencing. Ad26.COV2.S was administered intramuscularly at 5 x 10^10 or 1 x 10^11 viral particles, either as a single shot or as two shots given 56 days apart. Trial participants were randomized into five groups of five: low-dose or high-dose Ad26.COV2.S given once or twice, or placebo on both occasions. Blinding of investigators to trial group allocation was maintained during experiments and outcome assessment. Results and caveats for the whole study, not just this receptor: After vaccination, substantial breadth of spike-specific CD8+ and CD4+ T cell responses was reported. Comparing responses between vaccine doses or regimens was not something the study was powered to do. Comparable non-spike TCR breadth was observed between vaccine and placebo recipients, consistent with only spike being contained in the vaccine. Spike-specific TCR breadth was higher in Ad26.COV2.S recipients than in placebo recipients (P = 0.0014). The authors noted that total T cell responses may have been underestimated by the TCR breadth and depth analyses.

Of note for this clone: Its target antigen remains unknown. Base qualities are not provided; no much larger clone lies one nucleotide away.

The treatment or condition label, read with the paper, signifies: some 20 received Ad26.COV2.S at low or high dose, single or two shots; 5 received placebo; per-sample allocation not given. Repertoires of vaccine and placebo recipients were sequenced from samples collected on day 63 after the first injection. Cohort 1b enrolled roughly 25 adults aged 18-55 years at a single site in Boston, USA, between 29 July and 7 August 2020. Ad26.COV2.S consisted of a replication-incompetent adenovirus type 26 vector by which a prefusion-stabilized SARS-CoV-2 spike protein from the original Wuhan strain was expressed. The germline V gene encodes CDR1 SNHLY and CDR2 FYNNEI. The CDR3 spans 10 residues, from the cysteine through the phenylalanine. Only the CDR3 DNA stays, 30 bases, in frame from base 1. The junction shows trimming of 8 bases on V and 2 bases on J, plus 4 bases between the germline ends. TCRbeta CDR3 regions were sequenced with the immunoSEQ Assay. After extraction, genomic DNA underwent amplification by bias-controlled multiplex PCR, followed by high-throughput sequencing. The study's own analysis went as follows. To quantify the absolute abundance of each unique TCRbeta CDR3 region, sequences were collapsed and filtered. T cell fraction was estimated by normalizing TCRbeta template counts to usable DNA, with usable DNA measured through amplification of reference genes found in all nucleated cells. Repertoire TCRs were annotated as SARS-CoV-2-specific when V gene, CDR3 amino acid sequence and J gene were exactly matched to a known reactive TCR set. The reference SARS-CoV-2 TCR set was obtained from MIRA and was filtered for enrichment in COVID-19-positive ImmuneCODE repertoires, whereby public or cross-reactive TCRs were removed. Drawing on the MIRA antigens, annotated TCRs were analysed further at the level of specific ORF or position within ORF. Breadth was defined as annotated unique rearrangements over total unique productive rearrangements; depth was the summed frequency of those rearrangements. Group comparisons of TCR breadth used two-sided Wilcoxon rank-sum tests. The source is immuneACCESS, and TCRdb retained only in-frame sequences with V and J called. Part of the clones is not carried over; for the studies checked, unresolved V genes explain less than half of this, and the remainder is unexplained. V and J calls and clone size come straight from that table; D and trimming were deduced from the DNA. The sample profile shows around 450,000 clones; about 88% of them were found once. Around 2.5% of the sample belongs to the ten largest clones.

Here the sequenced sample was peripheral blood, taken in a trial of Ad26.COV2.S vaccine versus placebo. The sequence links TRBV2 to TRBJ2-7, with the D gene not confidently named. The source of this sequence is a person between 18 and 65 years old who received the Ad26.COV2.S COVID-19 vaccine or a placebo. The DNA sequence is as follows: TGTGCCAGCCGGACCTACGAGCAGTACTTC. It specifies CASRTYEQYF.